The 18 T cell receptor beta chains reported below all come from one sample, sequenced in a study of vaccination and CD4 T cells after COVID-19. An Oncomine TCR Beta short-read assay was used to sequence the DNA from cultured CD4+ T cells. TCRdb ran MiXCR on the PCR reads and lists one entry per CDR3 protein. This table has roughly 10,000 distinct CDR3 sequences, roughly 27% appearing once. For these TCRs, the target antigens are not known. As for treatment: roughly 11-day PBMC culture with coronavirus spike peptide pools or control peptides (ViraFEST assay). The specimen comprised CD4+ T cells from blood, cultured in vitro, sampled after SARS-CoV-2 vaccination. The receptor source for this set is a human donor who had recovered from COVID-19.

This chain joins TRBV20-1 and TRBJ1-6, with D possibly being TRBD1 (6 bases). Germline V gene data show CDR1 as DFQATT and CDR2 as SNEGSKA (reference sequence). The CDR3 is 15 amino acids. Trimming pared 6 bases from V and 4 bases from J, leaving 16 bases between. CDR3 sequence (DNA): TGCAGTGCGAAGGGGGGGCTGATGTATAATTCACCCCTCCACTTT. Its protein product is CSAKGGLMYNSPLHF.

CDR3 in DNA: TGCGCCAGCAGCTTGAGGACGGATGGGGAGACCCAGTACTTC. As protein: CASSLRTDGETQYF. The chain carries TRBV5-1 and TRBJ2-5; D not resolved. Germline CDR1 reads SGHRS; CDR2 reads YFSETQ. V gave up 1 base and J gave up 5 bases, with 12 bases separating them. This CDR3 spans 14 amino acids.

A few counts support this clonotype. V usage is TRBV30 and J usage is TRBJ1-5, with unresolved D. The ends were cut back, 1 base at V and 3 bases at J, with 7 bases in the middle. Looked up from germline, CDR1 is GTSNPN and CDR2 is SVGIG (reference sequence). The CDR3 contains 13 residues. This CDR3 reads CAWSELSNQPQHF. DNA for the CDR3: TGTGCCTGGAGTGAGCTTTCCAATCAGCCCCAGCATTTT.

V and J are TRBV3-1 and TRBJ2-3; D might be TRBD2 (6 bases). This CDR3 has 15 residues. V lost 2 bases and J lost 1, with 10 bases in between. CDR1 is LGHDT, CDR2 YNNKEL, per germline (reference sequence). As DNA, the CDR3 is TGTGCCAGCAGCCAACCGGGAGTCGGCACAGATACGCAGTATTTT. Translated: CASSQPGVGTDTQYF.

For this clonotype: The junction differs from germline at one of its ends, possibly a read error. The chain is built from TRBV20-1 and TRBJ1-3; 8 positions agree with TRBD1. CDR3 length: 15 amino acids. Germline CDR1 reads DFQATT; CDR2 reads SNEGSKA (reference sequence). CDR3 region: CSARPTGAAGNTICF. CDR3 sequence (DNA): TGCAGTGCTAGGCCGACAGGGGCAGCTGGAAACACCATATGTTTT.

In its sample, this clonotype was seen once. The V and J genes are TRBV28 and TRBJ1-5; 7 bases line up with TRBD1. The V and J ends lost 6 bases and 6 bases, in that order; junction bases with no gene match: 11. Per the germline V gene, CDR1 is MDHEN and CDR2 is SYDVKM. This CDR3 is 15 amino acids long. The CDR3 protein is CASSPITGAGQPQHF. The DNA of the CDR3 is TGTGCCAGCAGCCCAATAACAGGGGCGGGTCAGCCCCAGCATTTT.

This clonotype was counted a few times. The chain links TRBV7-2 to TRBJ1-5; weak D call: TRBD1 (6 bases). V was trimmed by 1 base and J by 9 bases, leaving 16 bases between them. Germline loops: CDR1 SGHTA, CDR2 FQGNSA. The CDR3 runs 15 residues. CDR3 DNA sequence: TGTGCCAGCAGCTTAGGAGGGGGATTCTCAGGGCCCCAGCATTTT. It is translated as CASSLGGGFSGPQHF. Together with reference TRBV7-2 and TRBJ1-5, the CDR3 gives the full variable domain: GAGVSQSPSNKVTEKGKDVELRCDPISGHTALYWYRQSLGQGLEFLIYFQGNSAPDKSGLPSDRFSAERTGGSVSTLTIQRTQQEDSAVYLCASSLGGGFSGPQHFGDGTRLSIL.

This clonotype was seen only a few times. J is TRBJ2-5 and V is TRBV10-3, with 11 bases aligning to TRBD2. The CDR3 contains 14 residues. With V trimmed by 9 bases and J by 5 bases, 8 bases remained unmatched. In germline, CDR1 is ENHRY, CDR2 SYGVKD. The CDR3 is CAMSPSGRSETQYF. The CDR3, as DNA: TGTGCCATGAGTCCTAGCGGGAGGTCTGAGACCCAGTACTTC.

This clonotype was counted between two and nine times. The genes are TRBV12-3 or TRBV12-4 and TRBJ2-2; D is ambiguous. CDR3 length: 11 residues. The V gene lost 7 bases and the J gene lost 5 bases, with 5 bases spanning the gap. The CDR3 DNA reads TGTGCCAGCACCCCTACCGGGGAGCTGTTTTTT. Translating gives CASTPTGELFF.

The sample holds a few counts of this clonotype. The rearrangement links TRBV19 to TRBJ2-7; 9 bases agree with TRBD2. CDR3 length: 17 residues. Germline assignment: CDR1 LNHDA and CDR2 SQIVND (reference sequence). The trim removed 4 bases at V and 1 base at J, leaving 11 bases unmatched. CDR3: CASSTGTGLARSYEQYF. CDR3 DNA sequence: TGTGCCAGTAGTACGGGGACCGGACTAGCGAGGTCCTACGAGCAGTACTTC.

The chain has TRBV29-1 and TRBJ2-5, with 7 bases identical to TRBD2. The germline CDR1 and CDR2 sequences are SQVTM and ANQGSEA. The CDR3 covers 13 residues. V lost 4 bases, J lost 5 bases, and 7 bases stayed unmatched. The CDR3 loop is CSVVGRAIETQYF. DNA for the CDR3: TGCAGCGTTGTAGGGAGGGCAATTGAGACCCAGTACTTC. Full variable domain (outside the CDR3, taken from reference TRBV29-1 and TRBJ2-5): SAVISQKPSRDICQRGTSLTIQCQVDSQVTMMFWYRQQPGQSLTLIATANQGSEATYESGFVIDKFPISRPNLTFSTLTVSNMSPEDSSIYLCSVVGRAIETQYFGPGTRLLVL.

The chain has TRBV12-3 or TRBV12-4 and TRBJ1-1; no clear D gene. This CDR3 spans 13 amino acids. V lost 1 base and J lost 1, with 4 bases in between. The CDR3 coding sequence is TGTGCCAGCAGTTTAGAAGGGAACACTGAAGCTTTCTTT. Translated, it gives CASSLEGNTEAFF.

This clonotype appeared a few times. The chain uses TRBV2 and TRBJ1-2; D possibly corresponds to TRBD1 (5 bases). The V and J ends lost 6 bases and 0 bases respectively, with 20 bases between them. CDR1 is SNHLY and CDR2 is FYNNEI in the germline V gene. There are 17 residues in the CDR3. The CDR3 nucleotides are TGTGCCAGCAGCGAACAGGCACTCCTCCTGGCTAACTATGGCTACACCTTC. Amino acids: CASSEQALLLANYGYTF.

This clonotype was counted between two and nine times. The chain carries TRBV15 and TRBJ2-7; D might be TRBD2 (6 bases). V was pared by 0 bases and J by 0 bases, with 15 bases between. The V gene's germline CDR1 is LNHNV and CDR2 YYDKDF (reference sequence). The length of the CDR3 is 17 residues. CDR3: CATSRDRSGSGSYEQYF. The CDR3 DNA reads TGTGCCACCAGCAGAGATCGGAGCGGGTCCGGCTCCTACGAGCAGTACTTC.

This clonotype was seen a handful of times. The gene calls are TRBV11-2 and TRBJ2-1; D unresolved. The germline V gene encodes CDR1 SGHAT and CDR2 FQNNGV. CDR3 length equals 13 residues. Trimming took 5 bases from V and 6 from J, leaving 11 bases between them. The CDR3 sequence: CASSARLANEQFF. The DNA for the CDR3 is TGTGCCAGCAGCGCCCGACTGGCCAATGAGCAGTTCTTC.

The V call is TRBV10-1, the J call TRBJ1-5, with D possibly being TRBD1 (6 bases). Germline loops: CDR1 WNHNN, CDR2 SYGVQD (reference sequence). Trimming took off 4 bases at V and 6 bases at J, with 7 bases between the two ends. The length of the CDR3 is 12 residues. In nucleotides, the CDR3 is TGCGCCAGCAGTGCAGGGGCTCAGCCCCAGCATTTT. Protein sequence: CASSAGAQPQHF.

This clonotype was counted only a few times. The chain couples TRBV11-2 to TRBJ2-7, with TRBD1 matching over 7 bases. V gave up 1 base and J gave up 6 bases; unmatched junction bases: 9. Germline V lookup: CDR1 SGHAT, CDR2 FQNNGV. The CDR3 consists of 15 residues. The CDR3, as DNA: TGTGCCAGCAGCTTAGGACAGGGTGAATCGGGCGAGCAGTACTTC. Protein sequence: CASSLGQGESGEQYF.

This sequence joins TRBV4-1 and TRBJ2-5; 11 nucleotides match TRBD2. V trimming: 1 base; J trimming: 1 base; junction bases outside the gene matches: 5. The CDR3 is 17 amino acids. CDR1 MGHRA and CDR2 YSYEKL come from the germline V gene. The CDR3 region is CASSQAGLAGGQETQYF. The CDR3 bases are TGCGCCAGCAGCCAAGCGGGGCTAGCGGGAGGCCAAGAGACCCAGTACTTC.